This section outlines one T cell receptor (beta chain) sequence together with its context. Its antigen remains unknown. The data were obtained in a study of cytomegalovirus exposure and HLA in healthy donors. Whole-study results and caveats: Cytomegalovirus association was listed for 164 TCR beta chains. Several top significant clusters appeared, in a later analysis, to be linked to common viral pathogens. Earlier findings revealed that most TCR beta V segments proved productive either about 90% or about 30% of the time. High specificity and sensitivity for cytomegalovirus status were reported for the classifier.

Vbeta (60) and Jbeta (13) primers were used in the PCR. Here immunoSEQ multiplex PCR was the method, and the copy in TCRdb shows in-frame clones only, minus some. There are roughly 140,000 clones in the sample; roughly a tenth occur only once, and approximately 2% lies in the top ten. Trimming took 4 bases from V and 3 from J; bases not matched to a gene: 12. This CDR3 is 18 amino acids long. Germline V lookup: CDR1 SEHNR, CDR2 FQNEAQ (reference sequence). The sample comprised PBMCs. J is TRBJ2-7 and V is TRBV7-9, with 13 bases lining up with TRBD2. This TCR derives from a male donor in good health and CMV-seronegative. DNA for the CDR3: TGTGCCAGCAGCTCAGCACCGGGACTAGCGGGATGGAACTACGAGCAGTACTTC. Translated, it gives CASSSAPGLAGWNYEQYF.